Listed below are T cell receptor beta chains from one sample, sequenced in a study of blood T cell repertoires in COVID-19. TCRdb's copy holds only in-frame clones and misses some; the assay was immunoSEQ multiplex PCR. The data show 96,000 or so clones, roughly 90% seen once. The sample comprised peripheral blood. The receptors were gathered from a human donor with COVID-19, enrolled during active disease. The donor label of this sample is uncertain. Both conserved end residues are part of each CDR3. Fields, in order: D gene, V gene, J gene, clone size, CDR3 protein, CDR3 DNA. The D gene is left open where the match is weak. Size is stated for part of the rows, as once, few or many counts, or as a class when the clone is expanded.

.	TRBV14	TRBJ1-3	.	CASSRGRLTGNTIYF	TGTGCCAGCAGCCGGGGGCGCCTCACTGGAAACACCATATATTTT
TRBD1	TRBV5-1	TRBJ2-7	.	CASSAGQGYEQYF	TGCGCCAGCAGCGCAGGACAGGGTTACGAGCAGTACTTC
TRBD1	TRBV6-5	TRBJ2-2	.	CASSWDRAGSGELFF	TGTGCCAGCAGCTGGGACAGGGCGGGCTCCGGGGAGCTGTTTTTT
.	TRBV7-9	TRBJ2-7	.	CASSGLTVTYEQYF	TGTGCCAGCAGCGGACTAACCGTGACATACGAGCAGTACTTC
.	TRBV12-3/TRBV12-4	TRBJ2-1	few	CASSLPDEQFF	TGTGCCAGCAGTTTACCTGATGAGCAGTTCTTC
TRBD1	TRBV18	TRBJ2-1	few	CASSEQGALNEQFF	TGTGCCAGCTCAGAACAGGGGGCTCTCAATGAGCAGTTCTTC
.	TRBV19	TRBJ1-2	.	CASSMGHTNYGYTF	TGTGCCAGTAGTATGGGACATACTAACTATGGCTACACCTTC
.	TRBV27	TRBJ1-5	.	CASSPIQSRGNQPQHF	TGTGCCAGCAGTCCTATCCAGTCTCGGGGCAATCAGCCCCAGCATTTT
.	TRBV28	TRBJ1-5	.	CASSLRQPQHF	TGTGCCAGCAGTTTGCGTCAGCCCCAGCATTTT
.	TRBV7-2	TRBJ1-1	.	CASSRGASGTEAFF	TGTGCCAGCAGCCGGGGGGCATCGGGCACTGAAGCTTTCTTT
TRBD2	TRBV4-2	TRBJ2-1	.	CASSQDKGSGDYNEQFF	TGTGCCAGCAGCCAAGATAAGGGTAGCGGGGACTACAATGAGCAGTTCTTC
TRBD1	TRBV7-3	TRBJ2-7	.	CASSLDRDHEQYF	TGTGCCAGCAGCTTAGACAGGGACCACGAGCAGTACTTC
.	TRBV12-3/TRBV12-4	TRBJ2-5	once	CASRRTEETQYF	TGTGCCAGCAGACGGACAGAAGAGACCCAGTACTTC
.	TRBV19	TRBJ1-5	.	CASSDIGQPQHF	TGTGCCAGTAGTGACATAGGTCAGCCCCAGCATTTT
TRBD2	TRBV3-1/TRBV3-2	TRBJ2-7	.	CASSLVPGGAGEQYF	TGTGCCAGCAGCCTCGTGCCGGGGGGGGCTGGAGAGCAGTACTTC
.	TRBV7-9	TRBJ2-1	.	CASSPRRSNEQFF	TGTGCCAGCAGCCCAAGGAGAAGCAATGAGCAGTTCTTC
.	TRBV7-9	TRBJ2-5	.	CASSLDTVETQYF	TGTGCCAGCAGCTTAGACACAGTCGAGACCCAGTACTTC
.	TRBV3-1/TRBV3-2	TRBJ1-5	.	CASSQSLSQPQHF	TGTGCCAGCAGCCAATCACTTTCTCAGCCCCAGCATTTT
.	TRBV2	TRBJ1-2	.	CASREVGYTF	TGTGCCAGCAGGGAGGTTGGCTACACCTTC
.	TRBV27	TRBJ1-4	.	CASSLGGMGGEKLFF	TGTGCCAGCAGTTTGGGGGGGATGGGAGGTGAAAAACTGTTTTTT